Listed below are T cell receptor beta chains from one sample, sequenced in a study of T cells in Graves' hyperthyroidism and ophthalmopathy. One entry per CDR3 protein results from TCRdb running MiXCR on the multiplex PCR reads. The sample has about 200,000 distinct CDR3 sequences, approximately 20% seen once. Sequenced sample: blood. These receptors were taken from a man aged 40-49 years with Graves' hyperthyroidism. The CDR3 runs from the conserved cysteine through the conserved F or W. D genes are given only for firm matches. A row's size may be missing; if present it is once, few, many or a size class.

many | - | TRBJ1-4 | TRBV5-1 | TGCGCCAGCAGCTTGGAAGGTCGACTGGTTGAAAAACTGTTTTTT | CASSLEGRLVEKLFF
- | TRBD1 | TRBJ2-7 | TRBV9 | TGTGCCAGCAGCTTGGGACAGGGCGTCAACGAGCAGTACTTC | CASSLGQGVNEQYF
many | - | TRBJ1-2 | TRBV7-2 | TGTGCCAGCAGCTTCCAGGGTCTGTCGGTCTATGGCTACACCTTC | CASSFQGLSVYGYTF
many | TRBD1 | TRBJ1-6 | TRBV2 | TGTGCCAGCAGTGTGGGACAGGGTCTTCTCCACTTT | CASSVGQGLLHF
few | TRBD2 | TRBJ2-3 | TRBV9 | TGTGCCAGCAGCGCGGGGACTAGCGGGGGGGGTGATACGCAGTATTTT | CASSAGTSGGGDTQYF
many | TRBD1 | TRBJ1-5 | TRBV6-1 | TGTGCCAGCAGGGGCACGGACAGGGGTCAGCCCCAGCATTTT | CASRGTDRGQPQHF
- | - | TRBJ2-6 | TRBV27 | TGTGCCAGCGGATCAGGGGTTGGGGCCAACGTCCTGACTTTC | CASGSGVGANVLTF
- | - | TRBJ1-6 | TRBV7-9 | TGTGCCAGCAGCTCCGAAAGGGCGAGCTCCTATAATTCACCCCTCCACTTT | CASSSERASSYNSPLHF
- | TRBD1 | TRBJ2-7 | TRBV6-1 | TGTGCCAGCAGTGATGGCGTGGCAGGGGGTGCGTACGAGCAGTACTTC | CASSDGVAGGAYEQYF
many | TRBD2 | TRBJ2-3 | TRBV15 | TGTGCCACCAGCATCAGCGGGGGAGATCCGGCAGATACGCAGTATTTT | CATSISGGDPADTQYF
- | TRBD1 | TRBJ1-2 | TRBV19 | TGTGCCAGCTGGGACAGGGCCTATGGCTACACCTTC | CASWDRAYGYTF
many | - | TRBJ1-5 | TRBV10-1 | TGCGCCAGCAGTGAGTCCTACAGGGAACAGCCCCAGCATTTT | CASSESYREQPQHF
few | - | TRBJ1-1 | TRBV7-9 | TGTGCCAGCAGCTTAGCGCCCAGGAACACTGAAGCTTTCTTT | CASSLAPRNTEAFF
many | - | TRBJ1-2 | TRBV28 | TGTGCCAGCAGCGCCGGGACGGCCTATGGCTACACCTTC | CASSAGTAYGYTF
many | - | TRBJ1-1 | TRBV7-2 | TGTGCCAGCAGCTTGAGGACTGAAGCTTTCTTT | CASSLRTEAFF
few | TRBD2 | TRBJ2-5 | TRBV7-9 | TGTGCCAGCAGCCAAACCCCGGGGGGGGAGACCCAGTACTTC | CASSQTPGGETQYF
many | TRBD1 | TRBJ2-7 | TRBV5-5 | TGTGCCAGCAGTCTCTCCCCCGGGACAGGGGGCGGTGAGCAGTACTTC | CASSLSPGTGGGEQYF
many | TRBD1 | TRBJ2-7 | TRBV27 | TGTGCCAGCAGCCGAGACAGGGGTTCCTACGAGCAGTACTTC | CASSRDRGSYEQYF
- | - | TRBJ1-6 | TRBV15 | TGTGCCACCAGAGCCGCCGCCCAGGTTTATAATTCACCCCTCCACTTT | CATRAAAQVYNSPLHF
- | - | TRBJ2-7 | TRBV4-3 | TGCGCCAGCAGCCAAGATAGGCAGGGTATGCGGGAGCAGTACTTC | CASSQDRQGMREQYF
many | TRBD1 | TRBJ2-7 | TRBV6-2/TRBV6-3 | TGTGCCAGCAATAAAGAGTCGGGACAGCCTTTCTACGAGCAGTACTTC | CASNKESGQPFYEQYF
many | - | TRBJ1-1 | TRBV6-2/TRBV6-3 | TGTGCCAGCAAACTAGCAGGGTTCGACACTGAAGCTTTCTTT | CASKLAGFDTEAFF
- | - | TRBJ1-1 | TRBV6-2/TRBV6-3 | TGTGCCAGCAGTAGGTGGGCTGAAGCTTTCTTT | CASSRWAEAFF
few | - | TRBJ2-7 | TRBV5-6 | TGTGCCAGCAGCCAGTTGGGACACGCGAGCTCCTACGAGCAGTACTTC | CASSQLGHASSYEQYF
- | - | TRBJ2-4 | TRBV20-1 | TGCAGTGCTAGTCATACTAGAAGAGCGTTCAAAAACATTCAGTACTTC | CSASHTRRAFKNIQYF
- | - | TRBJ2-3 | TRBV20-1 | TGCAGTGCTAGAGAGGGTTGGGAGATGAATCCAGATACGCAGTATTTT | CSAREGWEMNPDTQYF
- | TRBD2 | TRBJ2-1 | TRBV7-3 | TGTGCCAGCAGCTACAATAGCGGGAGTAGCTACAATGAGCAGTTCTTC | CASSYNSGSSYNEQFF
many | TRBD2 | TRBJ2-1 | TRBV7-2 | TGTGCCAGCAGCTTAGCGGGGGGGTCCCTAAATGAGCAGTTCTTC | CASSLAGGSLNEQFF
- | - | TRBJ1-1 | TRBV5-1 | TGCGCCAGCAGCTTGGTGAGGGATACTGAAGCTTTCTTT | CASSLVRDTEAFF
- | TRBD2 | TRBJ2-7 | TRBV7-2 | TGTGCCAGCAGCTTATTGGTCAGCGGGGCTCCCTACGAGCAGTACTTC | CASSLLVSGAPYEQYF
- | - | TRBJ2-5 | TRBV5-6 | TGTGCCAGCAGTTTTAATTTCGGGGAGACCCAGTACTTC | CASSFNFGETQYF
many | - | TRBJ2-3 | TRBV5-8 | TGTGCCAGCAGCTTGTCTCCAATTGTCACAGATACGCAGTATTTT | CASSLSPIVTDTQYF
many | - | TRBJ2-7 | TRBV24-1 | TGTGCCACCAGTGGCCCGGGTTTGGACGAGCAGTACTTC | CATSGPGLDEQYF
few | TRBD1 | TRBJ1-6 | TRBV6-2/TRBV6-3 | TGTGCCAGCGAGACAGGGGTAAATTCACCCCTCCACTTT | CASETGVNSPLHF
many | - | TRBJ1-1 | TRBV30 | TGTGCCTGGACCGAGCCGGTTTACGGATCCATGAACACTGAAGCTTTCTTT | CAWTEPVYGSMNTEAFF
many | TRBD1 | TRBJ2-3 | TRBV2 | TGTGCCAGCAGTGAGTCTGGGACAGGGTCAGATACGCAGTATTTT | CASSESGTGSDTQYF
few | TRBD1 | TRBJ2-2 | TRBV20-1 | TGCAGTGCTGGGGACAACAGGGGGCGGGGGGAGCTGTTTTTT | CSAGDNRGRGELFF
many | - | TRBJ1-6 | TRBV4-3 | TGCGCCAGCAGCCAACGGGTGGCGGTCGCGAATTTGGGTAATTCACCCCTCCACTTT | CASSQRVAVANLGNSPLHF
- | - | TRBJ2-4 | TRBV3-1 | TGTGCCAGCAGCTACAGGGCCAAAAACATTCAGTACTTC | CASSYRAKNIQYF
- | - | TRBJ1-2 | TRBV19 | TGTGCCAGTAGTCCGATGACAGGAGACTATGGCTACACCTTC | CASSPMTGDYGYTF
many | - | TRBJ2-7 | TRBV6-1 | TGTGCCAGCAGAAAGGACAGTTACGAGCAGTACTTC | CASRKDSYEQYF
many | - | TRBJ1-2 | TRBV28 | TGTGCCAGCAGTTTACGCCAGAACTATGGCTACACCTTC | CASSLRQNYGYTF
many | - | TRBJ2-2 | TRBV7-9 | TGTGCCAGCAGCCGCTCTGACCTGAACACCGGGGAGCTGTTTTTT | CASSRSDLNTGELFF
- | - | TRBJ2-7 | TRBV28 | TGTGCCAGCACTACCTCGGACACCAGCTCCTACGAGCAGTACTTC | CASTTSDTSSYEQYF
many | - | TRBJ2-5 | TRBV2 | TGTGCCAGCTCTGGGGTGGGCGGGGAGTGGGAGACCCAGTACTTC | CASSGVGGEWETQYF
many | - | TRBJ2-3 | TRBV7-3 | TGTGCCAGCAGCCCAGGACGGGTCACAGATACGCAGTATTTT | CASSPGRVTDTQYF
few | - | TRBJ2-5 | TRBV4-1 | TGCGCCAGCAGCTTTCAGGGGGGACAGCAAGAGACCCAGTACTTC | CASSFQGGQQETQYF